This T cell receptor beta chain was identified in a study of blood T cell repertoires in COVID-19. Across the study: Samples of COVID-19 (acute and convalescent) were obtained from the United States, Italy and Spain.

Germline CDR1 and CDR2: MNHEY and SMNVEV (reference sequence). Deletions cut 1 base from V and 0 bases from J, with 19 bases between. The CDR3 length is 19 residues. As processed by the authors: Amplified reference gene primers provided the basis for estimating nucleated cell counts. Data came from immunoSEQ multiplex PCR; TCRdb stores just in-frame clones and leaves some out. V and J calls and clone size are given by that table; D and trimming were obtained from the DNA. The sample has around 200,000 clones; nearly 90% are singletons. This receptor was taken from a man aged 50 to 60 with acute or convalescent COVID-19. The sequenced material came from peripheral blood. V gene TRBV27 combines with J gene TRBJ1-3; D is perhaps TRBD1 (6 bases). DNA of the CDR3: TGTGCCAGCAGTTTATACTCCCCGGGGGGCAGCAGCTCTGGAAACACCATATATTTT. Amino acids: CASSLYSPGGSSSGNTIYF.